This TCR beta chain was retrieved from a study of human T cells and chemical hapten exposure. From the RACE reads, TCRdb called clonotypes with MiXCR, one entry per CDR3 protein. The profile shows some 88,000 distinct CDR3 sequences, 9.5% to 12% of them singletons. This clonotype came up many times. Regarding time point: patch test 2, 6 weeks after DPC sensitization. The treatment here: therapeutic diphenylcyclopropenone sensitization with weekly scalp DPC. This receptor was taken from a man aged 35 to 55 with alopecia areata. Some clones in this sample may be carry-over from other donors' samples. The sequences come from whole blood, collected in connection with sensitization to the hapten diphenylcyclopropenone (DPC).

The CDR3 sequence: CASNRSPATQYF. The CDR3 DNA reads as TGTGCCAGCAACAGGTCACCAGCTACGCAGTATTTT. The V and J genes are TRBV28 and TRBJ2-3, with D possibly matching TRBD1 (5 bases). Germline CDR1 reads MDHEN; CDR2 reads SYDVKM. Trimming removed 7 bases at V and 8 bases at J, with 13 bases between. This CDR3 spans 12 amino acids.